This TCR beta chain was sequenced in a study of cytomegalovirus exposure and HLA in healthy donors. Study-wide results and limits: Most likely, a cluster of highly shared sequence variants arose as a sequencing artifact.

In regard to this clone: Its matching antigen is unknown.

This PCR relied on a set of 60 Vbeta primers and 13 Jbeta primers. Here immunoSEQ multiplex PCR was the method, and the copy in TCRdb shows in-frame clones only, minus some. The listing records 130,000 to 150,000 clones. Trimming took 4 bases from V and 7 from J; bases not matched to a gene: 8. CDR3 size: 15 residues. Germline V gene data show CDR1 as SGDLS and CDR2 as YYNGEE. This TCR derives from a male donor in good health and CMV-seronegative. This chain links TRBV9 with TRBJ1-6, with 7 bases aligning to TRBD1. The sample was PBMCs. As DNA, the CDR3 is TGTGCCAGCAGCCCAACCACAGGGGAGAATTCACCCCTCCACTTT. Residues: CASSPTTGENSPLHF.